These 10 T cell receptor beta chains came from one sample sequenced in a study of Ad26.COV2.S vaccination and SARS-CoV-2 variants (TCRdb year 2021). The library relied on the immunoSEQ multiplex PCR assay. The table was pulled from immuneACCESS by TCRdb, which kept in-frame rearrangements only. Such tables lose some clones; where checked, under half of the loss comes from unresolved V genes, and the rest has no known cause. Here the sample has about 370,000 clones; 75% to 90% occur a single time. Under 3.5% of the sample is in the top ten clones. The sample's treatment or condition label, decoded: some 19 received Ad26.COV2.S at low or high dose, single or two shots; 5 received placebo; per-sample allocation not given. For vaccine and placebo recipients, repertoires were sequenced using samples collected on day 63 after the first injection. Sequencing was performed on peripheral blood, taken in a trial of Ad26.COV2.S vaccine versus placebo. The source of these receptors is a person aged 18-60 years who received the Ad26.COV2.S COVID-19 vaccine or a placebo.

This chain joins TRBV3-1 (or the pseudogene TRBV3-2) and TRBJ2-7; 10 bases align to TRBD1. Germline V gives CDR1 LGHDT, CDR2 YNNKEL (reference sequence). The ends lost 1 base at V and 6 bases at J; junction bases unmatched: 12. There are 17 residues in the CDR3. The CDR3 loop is CASSQVSGDRGGSEQYF. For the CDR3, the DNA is TGTGCCAGCAGCCAAGTATCGGGGGACAGGGGCGGGTCCGAGCAGTACTTC.

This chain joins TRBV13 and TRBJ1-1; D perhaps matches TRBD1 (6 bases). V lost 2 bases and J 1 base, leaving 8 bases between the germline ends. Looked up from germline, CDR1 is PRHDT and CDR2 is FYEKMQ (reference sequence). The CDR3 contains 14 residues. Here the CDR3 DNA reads TGTGCCAGCAGCTTACGGACAGAGAACACTGAAGCTTTCTTT. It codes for CASSLRTENTEAFF.

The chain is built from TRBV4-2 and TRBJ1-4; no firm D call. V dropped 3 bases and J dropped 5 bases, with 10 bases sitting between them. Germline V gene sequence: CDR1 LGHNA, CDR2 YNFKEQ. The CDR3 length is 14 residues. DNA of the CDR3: TGTGCCAGCAGCCACGACTGGGAGAATGAAAAACTGTTTTTT. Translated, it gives CASSHDWENEKLFF.

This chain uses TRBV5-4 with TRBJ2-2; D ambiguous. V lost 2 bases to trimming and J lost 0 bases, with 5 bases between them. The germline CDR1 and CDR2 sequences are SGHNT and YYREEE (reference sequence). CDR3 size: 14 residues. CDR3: CASSFITNTGELFF. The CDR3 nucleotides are TGTGCCAGCAGCTTTATTACGAACACCGGGGAGCTGTTTTTT.

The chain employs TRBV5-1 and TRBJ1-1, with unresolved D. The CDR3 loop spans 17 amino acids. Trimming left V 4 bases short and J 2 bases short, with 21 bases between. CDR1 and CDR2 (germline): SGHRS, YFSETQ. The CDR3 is CASSPWTAFSSNTEAFF. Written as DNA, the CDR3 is TGCGCCAGCAGCCCATGGACGGCCTTTAGTTCAAACACTGAAGCTTTCTTT.

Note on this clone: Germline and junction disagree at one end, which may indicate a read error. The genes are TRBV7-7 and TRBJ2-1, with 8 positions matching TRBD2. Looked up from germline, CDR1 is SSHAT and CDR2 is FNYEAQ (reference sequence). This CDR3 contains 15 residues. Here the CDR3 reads CASSLLAGGDNEQFF. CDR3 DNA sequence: TGTGCTAGCAGCTTATTGGCGGGGGGAGACAATGAGCAGTTCTTC.

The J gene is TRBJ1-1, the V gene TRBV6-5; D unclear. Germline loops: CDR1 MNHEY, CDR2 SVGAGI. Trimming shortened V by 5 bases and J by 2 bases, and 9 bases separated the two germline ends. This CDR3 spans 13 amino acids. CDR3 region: CASSLQANTEAFF. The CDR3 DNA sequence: TGTGCCAGCAGTCTTCAGGCTAACACTGAAGCTTTCTTT.

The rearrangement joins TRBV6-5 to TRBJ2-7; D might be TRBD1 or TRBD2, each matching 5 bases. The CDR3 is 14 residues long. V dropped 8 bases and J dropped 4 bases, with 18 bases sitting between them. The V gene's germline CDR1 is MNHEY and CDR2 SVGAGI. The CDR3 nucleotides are TGTGCCAGCTGTACTGGGGGATATTGTTACGAGCAGTACTTC. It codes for CASCTGGYCYEQYF.

In nucleotides, the CDR3 is TGTGCCAGTAGTCCAACGGACAGGGTCAATCAGCCCCAGCATTTT. Translated: CASSPTDRVNQPQHF. The V gene is TRBV19, the J gene TRBJ1-5; 8 nucleotides match TRBD1. The CDR3 extends over 15 amino acids. After removal of 5 bases from V and 3 bases from J, the junction contained 6 bases not matched to a gene. CDR1 LNHDA and CDR2 SQIVND come from the germline V gene (reference sequence).

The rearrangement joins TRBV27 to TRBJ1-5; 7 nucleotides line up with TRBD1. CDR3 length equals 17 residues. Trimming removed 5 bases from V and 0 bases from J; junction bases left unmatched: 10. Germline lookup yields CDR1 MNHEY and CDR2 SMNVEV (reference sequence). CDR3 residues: CASSPGTVLLSNQPQHF. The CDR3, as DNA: TGTGCCAGCAGTCCCGGGACAGTCCTACTTAGCAATCAGCCCCAGCATTTT.